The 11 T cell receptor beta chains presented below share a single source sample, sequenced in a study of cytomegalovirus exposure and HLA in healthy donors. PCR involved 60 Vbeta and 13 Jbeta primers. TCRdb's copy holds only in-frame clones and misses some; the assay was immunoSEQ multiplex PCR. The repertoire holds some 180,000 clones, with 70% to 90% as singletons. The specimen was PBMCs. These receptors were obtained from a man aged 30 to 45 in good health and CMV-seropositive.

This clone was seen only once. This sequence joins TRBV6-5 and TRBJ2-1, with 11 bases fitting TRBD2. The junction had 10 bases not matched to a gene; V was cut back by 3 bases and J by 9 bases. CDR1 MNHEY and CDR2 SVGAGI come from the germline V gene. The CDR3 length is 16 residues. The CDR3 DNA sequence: TGTGCCAGCAGTTATTCGCCCCTAGCGGGAGGTGCTGAGCAGTTCTTC. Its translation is CASSYSPLAGGAEQFF.

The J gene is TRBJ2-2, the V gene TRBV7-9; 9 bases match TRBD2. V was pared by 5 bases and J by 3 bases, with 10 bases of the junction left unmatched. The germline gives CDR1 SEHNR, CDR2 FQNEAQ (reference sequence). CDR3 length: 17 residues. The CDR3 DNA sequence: TGTGCCAGCAGCCGCGGGGGGGGACTCACCTACACCGGGGAGCTGTTTTTT. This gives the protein CASSRGGGLTYTGELFF.

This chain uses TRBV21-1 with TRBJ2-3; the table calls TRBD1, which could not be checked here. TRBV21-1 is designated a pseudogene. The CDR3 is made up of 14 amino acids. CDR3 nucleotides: TGTGCCAGCAGCACACAGGACGAGAAAGATACGCAGTATTTT. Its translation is CASSTQDEKDTQYF.

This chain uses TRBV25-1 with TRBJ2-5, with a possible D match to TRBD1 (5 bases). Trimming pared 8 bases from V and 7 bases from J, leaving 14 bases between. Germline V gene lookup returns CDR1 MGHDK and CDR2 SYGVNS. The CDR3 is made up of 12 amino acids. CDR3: CASEGRVGTQYF. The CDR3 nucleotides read TGTGCCAGCGAAGGCAGGGTCGGGACCCAGTACTTC.

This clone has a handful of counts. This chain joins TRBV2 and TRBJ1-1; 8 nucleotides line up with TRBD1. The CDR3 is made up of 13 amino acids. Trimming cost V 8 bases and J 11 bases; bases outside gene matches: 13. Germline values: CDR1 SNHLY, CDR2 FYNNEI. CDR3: CASFPDQGARAFF. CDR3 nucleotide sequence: TGTGCCAGCTTCCCCGACCAGGGGGCGAGGGCTTTCTTT.

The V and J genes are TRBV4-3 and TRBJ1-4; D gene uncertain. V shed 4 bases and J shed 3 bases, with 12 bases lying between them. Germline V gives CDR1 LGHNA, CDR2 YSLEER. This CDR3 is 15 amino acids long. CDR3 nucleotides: TGCGCCAGCAGCCTACTGATATTACCTAATGAAAAACTGTTTTTT. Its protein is CASSLLILPNEKLFF.

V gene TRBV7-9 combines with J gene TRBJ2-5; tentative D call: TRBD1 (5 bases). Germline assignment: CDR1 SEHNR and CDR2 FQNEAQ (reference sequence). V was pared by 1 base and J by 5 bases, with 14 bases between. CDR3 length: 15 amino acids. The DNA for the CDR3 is TGTGCCAGCAGCTTAGATTCTGGGGCATGGGAGACCCAGTACTTC. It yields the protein CASSLDSGAWETQYF.

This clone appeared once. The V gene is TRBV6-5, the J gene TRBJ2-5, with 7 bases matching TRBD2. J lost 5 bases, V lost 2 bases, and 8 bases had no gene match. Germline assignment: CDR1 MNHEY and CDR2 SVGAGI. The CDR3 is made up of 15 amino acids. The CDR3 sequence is CASSYPSGGGETQYF. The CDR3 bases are TGTGCCAGCAGTTACCCTTCGGGAGGAGGGGAGACCCAGTACTTC.

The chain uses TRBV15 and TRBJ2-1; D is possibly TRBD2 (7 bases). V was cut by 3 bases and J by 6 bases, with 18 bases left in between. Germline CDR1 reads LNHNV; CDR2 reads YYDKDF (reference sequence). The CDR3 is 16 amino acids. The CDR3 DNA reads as TGTGCCACCAGCAGGGGGGGGCTAGCGTCTGGCAATGAGCAGTTCTTC. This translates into CATSRGGLASGNEQFF.

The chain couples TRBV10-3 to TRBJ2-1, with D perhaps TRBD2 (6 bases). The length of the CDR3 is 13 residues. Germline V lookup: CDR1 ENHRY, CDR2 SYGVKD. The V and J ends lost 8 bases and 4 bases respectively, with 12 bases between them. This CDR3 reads CAIGGWGYNEQFF. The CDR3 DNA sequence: TGTGCCATCGGGGGGTGGGGATACAATGAGCAGTTCTTC.

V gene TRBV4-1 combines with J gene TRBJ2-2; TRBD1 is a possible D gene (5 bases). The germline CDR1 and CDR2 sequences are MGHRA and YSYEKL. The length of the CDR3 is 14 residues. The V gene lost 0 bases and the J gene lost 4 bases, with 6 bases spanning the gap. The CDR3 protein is CASSQDQGTGELFF. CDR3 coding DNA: TGCGCCAGCAGCCAAGACCAGGGCACCGGGGAGCTGTTTTTT.